What follows describes a single TCR beta chain. What it binds is not known. cDNA prepared by RNA extraction and subsequent reverse transcription served as the template for sequencing. Using immunoSEQ multiplex PCR, the repertoire was profiled, and TCRdb retains in-frame clones only, with some absent. The repertoire has 150,000 to 200,000 clones, just under 65% of them found once; the top ten carry roughly 1.3%. The CDR3 totals 14 residues. CDR1 is SGHRS and CDR2 is YFSETQ in the germline V gene. V gave up 0 bases and J gave up 5 bases, with 11 bases separating them. These data are taken from a study of CD8+ T cells in alopecia areata. Regarding the study as a whole: Tofacitinib yielded significantly lower scalp clonality and fewer expanded CD8+ clones among the top 100.

Treatment specified: oral pan-JAK inhibitor, 5-10 mg twice daily. This TCR derives from a human donor with alopecia areata. Sequencing used CD4+ T cells sorted from blood, obtained between weeks 49 and 50, from a patient treated with tofacitinib. The chain uses TRBV5-1 and TRBJ1-2, with D possibly being TRBD1 (6 bases). CDR3 sequence: CASSLGQARYGYTF. Written as DNA, the CDR3 is TGCGCCAGCAGCTTGGGACAGGCCAGATATGGCTACACCTTC. The entire variable domain, with the rest obtained from reference TRBV5-1 and TRBJ1-2, is as follows: KAGVTQTPRYLIKTRGQQVTLSCSPISGHRSVSWYQQTPGQGLQFLFEYFSETQRNKGNFPGRFSGRQFSNSRSEMNVSTLELGDSALYLCASSLGQARYGYTFGSGTRLTVV.